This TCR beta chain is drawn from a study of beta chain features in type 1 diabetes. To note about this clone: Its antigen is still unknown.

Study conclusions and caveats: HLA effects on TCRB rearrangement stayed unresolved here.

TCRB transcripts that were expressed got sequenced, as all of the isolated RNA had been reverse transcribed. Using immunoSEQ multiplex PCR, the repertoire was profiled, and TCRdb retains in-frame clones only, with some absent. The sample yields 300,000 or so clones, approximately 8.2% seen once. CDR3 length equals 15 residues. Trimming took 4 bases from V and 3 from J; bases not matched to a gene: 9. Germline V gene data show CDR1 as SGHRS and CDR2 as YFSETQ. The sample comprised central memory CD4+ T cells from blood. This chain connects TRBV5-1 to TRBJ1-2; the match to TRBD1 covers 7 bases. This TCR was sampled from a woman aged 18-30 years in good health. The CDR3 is CASSQGGQTYYGYTF. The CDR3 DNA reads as TGCGCCAGCAGCCAAGGGGGCCAGACTTACTATGGCTACACCTTC.